The TCR beta chain under discussion was sequenced for a study of T cell responses to AZD1222 COVID-19 vaccine. Clones were read by immunoSEQ multiplex PCR, and TCRdb kept only the in-frame ones, dropping some. This table has 83,000 or so clones, about 88% appearing once. CDR3 length equals 15 residues. Trimming stripped 0 bases from V and 7 bases from J, with 15 bases between. Germline-derived CDR1 and CDR2 are SGHVS and FNYEAQ. The V and J genes are TRBV7-6 and TRBJ2-5; D possibly corresponds to TRBD2 (7 bases). The sequenced sample was peripheral blood, obtained 28 days after the second AZD1222 dose. The TCR originated in an adult who received the AZD1222 COVID-19 vaccine. The CDR3 loop reads CASSLASSGGGTQYF. Written as DNA, the CDR3 is TGTGCCAGCAGCTTAGCGTCTAGCGGAGGGGGGACCCAGTACTTC.